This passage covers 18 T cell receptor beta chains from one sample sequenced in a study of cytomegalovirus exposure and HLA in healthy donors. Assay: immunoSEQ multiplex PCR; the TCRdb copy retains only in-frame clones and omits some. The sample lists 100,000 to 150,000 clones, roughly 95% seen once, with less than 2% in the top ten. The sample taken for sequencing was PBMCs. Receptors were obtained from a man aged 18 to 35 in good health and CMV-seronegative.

DNA for the CDR3: TGTGCCAGCAGCCCTTCCTACGAGCAGTACTTC. As protein: CASSPSYEQYF. The chain combines TRBV25-1 with TRBJ2-7; no definite D call. Germline V CDR1 and CDR2: MGHDK, SYGVNS. The CDR3 consists of 11 residues. V was clipped by 6 bases and J by 1 base, with 4 bases between them.

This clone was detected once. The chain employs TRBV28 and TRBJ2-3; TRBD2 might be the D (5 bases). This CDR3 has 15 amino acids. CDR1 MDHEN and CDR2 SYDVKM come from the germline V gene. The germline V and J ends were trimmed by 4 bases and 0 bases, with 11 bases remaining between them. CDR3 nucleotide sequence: TGTGCCAGCAGTTCCTTGAGGACTAGCACAGATACGCAGTATTTT. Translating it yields CASSSLRTSTDTQYF.

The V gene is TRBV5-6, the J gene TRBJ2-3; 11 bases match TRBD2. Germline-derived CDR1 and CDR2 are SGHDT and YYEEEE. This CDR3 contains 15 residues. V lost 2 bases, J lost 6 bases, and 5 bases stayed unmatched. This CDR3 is CASSFLAGGPDTQYF. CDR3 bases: TGTGCCAGCAGCTTCTTAGCGGGAGGGCCGGATACGCAGTATTTT.

In nucleotides, the CDR3 is TGTGCCAGCAGCTTAGCAGCCGGGAACACAGATACGCAGTATTTT. It codes for CASSLAAGNTDTQYF. V usage is TRBV7-9 and J usage is TRBJ2-3; tentative D call: TRBD2 (5 bases). Germline V CDR1 and CDR2: SEHNR, FQNEAQ (reference sequence). The V and J ends lost 0 bases and 2 bases respectively, with 9 bases between them. The CDR3 sequence is 15 residues long. Based on the CDR3 plus reference TRBV7-9 and TRBJ2-3, the full variable domain is DTGVSQNPRHKITKRGQNVTFRCDPISEHNRLYWYRQTLGQGPEFLTYFQNEAQLEKSRLLSDRFSAERPKGSFSTLEIQRTEQGDSAMYLCASSLAAGNTDTQYFGPGTRLTVL.

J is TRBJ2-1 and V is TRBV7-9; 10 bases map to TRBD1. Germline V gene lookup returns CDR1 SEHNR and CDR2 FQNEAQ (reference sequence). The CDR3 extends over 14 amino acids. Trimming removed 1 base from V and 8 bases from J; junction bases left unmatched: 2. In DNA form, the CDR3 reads TGTGCCAGCAGCTTAGTAGGACAGGGGGATGAGCAGTTCTTC. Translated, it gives CASSLVGQGDEQFF. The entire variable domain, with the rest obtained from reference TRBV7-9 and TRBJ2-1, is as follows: DTGVSQNPRHKITKRGQNVTFRCDPISEHNRLYWYRQTLGQGPEFLTYFQNEAQLEKSRLLSDRFSAERPKGSFSTLEIQRTEQGDSAMYLCASSLVGQGDEQFFGPGTRLTVL.

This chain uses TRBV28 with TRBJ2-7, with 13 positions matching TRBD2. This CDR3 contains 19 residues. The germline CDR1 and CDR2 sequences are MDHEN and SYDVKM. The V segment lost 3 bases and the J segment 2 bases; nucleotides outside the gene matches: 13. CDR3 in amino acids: CASSFSLPGLAGIPYEQYF. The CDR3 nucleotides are TGTGCCAGCAGTTTCAGCCTCCCGGGACTAGCGGGGATCCCCTACGAGCAGTACTTC.

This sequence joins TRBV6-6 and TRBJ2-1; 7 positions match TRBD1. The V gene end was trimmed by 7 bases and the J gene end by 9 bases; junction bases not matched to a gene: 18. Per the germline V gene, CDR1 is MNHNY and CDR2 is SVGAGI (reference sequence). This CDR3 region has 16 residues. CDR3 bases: TGTGCCAGCACCACCTATGAACGGACAGGAAGGCGTGAGCAGTTCTTC. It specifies CASTTYERTGRREQFF.

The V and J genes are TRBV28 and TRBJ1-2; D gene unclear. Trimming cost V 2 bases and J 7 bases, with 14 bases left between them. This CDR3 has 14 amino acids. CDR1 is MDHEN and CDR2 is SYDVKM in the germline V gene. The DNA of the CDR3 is TGTGCCAGCAGTTTAGAAGAGGGCTTTTTTGGCTACACCTTC. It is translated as CASSLEEGFFGYTF.

CDR3 in DNA: TGTGCCAGCCGGGACAGGGGTACCCACGAGCAGTACTTC. Its translation is CASRDRGTHEQYF. The V and J genes are TRBV19 and TRBJ2-7, with 10 bases fitting TRBD1. The germline V gene encodes CDR1 LNHDA and CDR2 SQIVND (reference sequence). Trimming at V came to 9 bases and at J to 5 bases, leaving 7 bases not matched to a gene. The CDR3 has 13 amino acids.

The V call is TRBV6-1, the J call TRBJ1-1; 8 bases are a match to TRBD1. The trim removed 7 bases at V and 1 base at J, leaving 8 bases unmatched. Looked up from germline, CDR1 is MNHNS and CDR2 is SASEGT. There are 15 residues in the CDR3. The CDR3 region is CASNEQGDPNTEAFF. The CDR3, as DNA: TGTGCCAGCAACGAACAGGGGGACCCGAACACTGAAGCTTTCTTT.

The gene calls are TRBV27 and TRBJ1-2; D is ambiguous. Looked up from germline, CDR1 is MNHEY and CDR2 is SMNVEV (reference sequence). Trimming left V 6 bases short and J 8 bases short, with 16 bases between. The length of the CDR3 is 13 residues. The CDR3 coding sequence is TGTGCCAGCAGCCCCTTTCATCCGGGGGGCTACACCTTC. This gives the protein CASSPFHPGGYTF.

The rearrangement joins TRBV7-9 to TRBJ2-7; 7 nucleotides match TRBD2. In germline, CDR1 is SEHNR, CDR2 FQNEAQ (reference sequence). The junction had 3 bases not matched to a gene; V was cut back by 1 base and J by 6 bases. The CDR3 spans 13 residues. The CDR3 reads CASSLGEGGEQYF. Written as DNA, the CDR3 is TGTGCCAGCAGCTTAGGGGAGGGCGGCGAGCAGTACTTC. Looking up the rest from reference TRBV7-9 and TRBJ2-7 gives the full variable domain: DTGVSQNPRHKITKRGQNVTFRCDPISEHNRLYWYRQTLGQGPEFLTYFQNEAQLEKSRLLSDRFSAERPKGSFSTLEIQRTEQGDSAMYLCASSLGEGGEQYFGPGTRLTVT.

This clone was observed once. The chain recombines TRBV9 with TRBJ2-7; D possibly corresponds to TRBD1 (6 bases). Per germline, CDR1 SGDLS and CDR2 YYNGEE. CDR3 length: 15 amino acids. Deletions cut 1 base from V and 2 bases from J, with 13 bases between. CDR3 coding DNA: TGTGCCAGCAGCGTATATGACAGGCAGACCTACGAGCAGTACTTC. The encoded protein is CASSVYDRQTYEQYF.

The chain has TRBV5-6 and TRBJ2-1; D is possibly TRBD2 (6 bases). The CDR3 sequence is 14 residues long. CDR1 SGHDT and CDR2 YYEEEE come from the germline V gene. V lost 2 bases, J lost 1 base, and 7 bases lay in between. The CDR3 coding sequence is TGTGCCAGCAGCTTTGGGGGGTCCTACAATGAGCAGTTCTTC. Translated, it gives CASSFGGSYNEQFF. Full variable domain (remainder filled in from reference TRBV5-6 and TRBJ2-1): DAGVTQSPTHLIKTRGQQVTLRCSPKSGHDTVSWYQQALGQGPQFIFQYYEEEERQRGNFPDRFSGHQFPNYSSELNVNALLLGDSALYLCASSFGGSYNEQFFGPGTRLTVL.

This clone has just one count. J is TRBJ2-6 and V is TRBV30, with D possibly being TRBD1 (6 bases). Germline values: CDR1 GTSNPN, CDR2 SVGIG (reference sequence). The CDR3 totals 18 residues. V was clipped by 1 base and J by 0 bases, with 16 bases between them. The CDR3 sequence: CAWSGQGDTHSGANVLTF. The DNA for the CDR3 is TGTGCCTGGAGTGGGCAAGGGGACACGCACTCTGGGGCCAACGTCCTGACTTTC. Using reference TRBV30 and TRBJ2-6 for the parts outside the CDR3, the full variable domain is SQTIHQWPATLVQPVGSPLSLECTVEGTSNPNLYWYRQAAGRGLQLLFYSVGIGQISSEVPQNLSASRPQDRQFILSSKKLLLSDSGFYLCAWSGQGDTHSGANVLTFGAGSRLTVL.

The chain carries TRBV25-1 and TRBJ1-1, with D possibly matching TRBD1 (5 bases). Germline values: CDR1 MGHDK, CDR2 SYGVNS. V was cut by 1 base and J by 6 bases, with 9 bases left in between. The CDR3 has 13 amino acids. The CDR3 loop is CASSEWGRAEAFF. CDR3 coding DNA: TGTGCCAGCAGTGAATGGGGCAGGGCTGAAGCTTTCTTT.

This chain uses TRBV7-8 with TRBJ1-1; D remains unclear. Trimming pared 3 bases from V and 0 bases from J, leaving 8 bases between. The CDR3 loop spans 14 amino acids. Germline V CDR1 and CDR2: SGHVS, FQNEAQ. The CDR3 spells CASSLRRLNTEAFF. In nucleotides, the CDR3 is TGTGCCAGCAGCTTGAGGCGACTGAACACTGAAGCTTTCTTT.

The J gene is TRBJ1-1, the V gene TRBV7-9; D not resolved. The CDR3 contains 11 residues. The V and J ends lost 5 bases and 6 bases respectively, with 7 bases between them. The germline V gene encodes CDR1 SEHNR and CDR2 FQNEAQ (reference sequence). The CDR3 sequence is CASSGGPEAFF. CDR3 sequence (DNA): TGTGCCAGCAGCGGCGGCCCTGAAGCTTTCTTT.